This TCR beta chain was obtained from a study of CD4 and CD8 cells across lung adenocarcinoma regions. TCRdb redid the calling of the PCR reads with MiXCR, one entry per CDR3 protein. The sample includes about 10,000 distinct CDR3 sequences, 35% to 60% seen only once; the top ten take around 30%. Germline V lookup: CDR1 MNHEY, CDR2 SMNVEV (reference sequence). Losses at the gene ends were 2 bases for V and 4 bases for J; bases not matched to a gene: 7. The CDR3 length is 16 residues. The sequencing sample was made of CD8+ T cells from the margin of a lung tumor. J is TRBJ2-3 and V is TRBV27; 9 nucleotides align to TRBD1. The TCR originated in a male donor with lung adenocarcinoma. The CD4 and CD8 labels of this study may be unreliable. The CDR3 coding sequence is TGTGCCAGCAGTTTACTTCCGGGACAGGGAGCAGATACGCAGTATTTT. This gives the protein CASSLLPGQGADTQYF.